This is a list of T cell receptor beta chains from one sample in a study of beta chain features in type 1 diabetes. Some clones are missing from TCRdb's copy, which holds only in-frame ones; the method was immunoSEQ multiplex PCR. The sample carries about 900,000 clones, roughly 17% recorded once. Sequenced: naive CD4+ T cells from blood. The receptors were sampled from a woman younger than 35 in good health. Both conserved end residues are part of each CDR3. D genes are given only for firm matches. Expanded clones are given a class, and other clones once, few, many or no size at all.

length: 15; D: .; J: TRBJ2-7; size: .; V: TRBV11-2; DNA: TGTGCCAGCAGCCCCCGCGCAGGGGTGGACTACGAGCAGTACTTC; CDR3: CASSPRAGVDYEQYF
length: 15; D: TRBD2; J: TRBJ2-3; size: few; V: TRBV7-2; DNA: TGTGCCAGCTCACTAGCGGGAATAGTTGCAGATACGCAGTATTTT; CDR3: CASSLAGIVADTQYF
length: 14; D: TRBD1; J: TRBJ1-1; size: .; V: TRBV15; DNA: TGTGCCACCAGCAGAGAACAGGGGAAGGGTTTGGCTTTCTTT; CDR3: CATSREQGKGLAFF
length: 17; D: TRBD1; J: TRBJ2-6; size: few; V: TRBV11-2; DNA: TGTGCCAGCAGCCCGCGGACAGGGGGCTCTGGGGCCAACGTCCTGACTTTC; CDR3: CASSPRTGGSGANVLTF
length: 16; D: .; J: TRBJ2-5; size: few; V: TRBV9; DNA: TGTGCCAGCAGCGCCTCGGGGATTCCGGACCAAGAGACCCAGTACTTC; CDR3: CASSASGIPDQETQYF
length: 15; D: TRBD1; J: TRBJ1-2; size: few; V: TRBV5-6; DNA: TGTGCCAGCAGCTCAACGGGGACAGTCCCAAGTGGCTACACCTTC; CDR3: CASSSTGTVPSGYTF
length: 12; D: .; J: TRBJ2-5; size: few; V: TRBV9; DNA: TGTGCCAGCAGCACCCTAGGGGAGACCCAGTACTTC; CDR3: CASSTLGETQYF
length: 15; D: .; J: TRBJ1-1; size: .; V: TRBV7-2; DNA: TGTGCCAGCAGCTTTCGACAGGCGGAGAACACTGAAGCTTTCTTT; CDR3: CASSFRQAENTEAFF
length: 12; D: .; J: TRBJ2-7; size: few; V: TRBV28; DNA: TGTGCCAGCAGTTTAGGATATTACGAGCAGTACTTC; CDR3: CASSLGYYEQYF
length: 12; D: .; J: TRBJ2-7; size: few; V: TRBV11-1; DNA: TGTGCCAGCAGCTTACAGGGAGCTGAGCAGTACTTC; CDR3: CASSLQGAEQYF
length: 17; D: TRBD1; J: TRBJ1-1; size: .; V: TRBV11-2; DNA: TGTGCCAGCAGCTTTTCCAGGGGGGGGACGTTGAACACTGAAGCTTTCTTT; CDR3: CASSFSRGGTLNTEAFF
length: 13; D: .; J: TRBJ2-5; size: .; V: TRBV6-5; DNA: TGTGCCAGCAGTTACTTGAGAGAAGCGGCCCAGTACTTC; CDR3: CASSYLREAAQYF
length: 16; D: .; J: TRBJ1-2; size: few; V: TRBV5-6; DNA: TGTGCCAGCAGCCCGGGGGGACTTCTCGCGCCCTATGGCTACACCTTC; CDR3: CASSPGGLLAPYGYTF
length: 14; D: .; J: TRBJ1-5; size: .; V: TRBV4-3; DNA: TGCGCCAGCAGCCAAGACGCGCAAAATCAGCCCCAGCATTTT; CDR3: CASSQDAQNQPQHF
length: 14; D: TRBD2; J: TRBJ2-1; size: .; V: TRBV5-1; DNA: TGCGCCAGCAGCTTAACTAGCGGGAGGTATGAGCAGTTCTTC; CDR3: CASSLTSGRYEQFF
length: 16; D: .; J: TRBJ1-2; size: few; V: TRBV21-1; DNA: TGTGCCAGCAGCAAAGAGCGGGACAGGGTCCACTATGGCTACACCTTC; CDR3: CASSKERDRVHYGYTF
length: 14; D: TRBD1; J: TRBJ2-7; size: few; V: TRBV11-2; DNA: TGTGCCAGCAGCTCAAGGGGGCGAGAGGGAGAGCAGTACTTC; CDR3: CASSSRGREGEQYF